This T cell receptor beta chain derives from a study of shared clonotypes between healthy human individuals. Study-level findings and limits: It was expected that sequencing depth would affect clonotype sharing among donors.

Each replicate PCR on the sorted subsets used 200 to 250 ng DNA (about 30,000 T cell genomes). Sequenced by immunoSEQ multiplex PCR; TCRdb stores in-frame clones only, minus some. The data contain a few million clones, approximately 95% of them singletons. Germline V lookup: CDR1 LNHDA, CDR2 SQIVND (reference sequence). Trimming shortened V by 8 bases and J by 4 bases, and 17 bases separated the two germline ends. This CDR3 contains 14 residues. Researchers partitioned CD4+ cells into CD45RA+ naive and CD45RA-negative memory subsets. Remarks on this clone: Its antigen remains unidentified.

The sample comprised naive CD4+ T cells from PBMCs. Subset here: CD45RA+ positively selected. This sequence originates from a man aged 18 to 30 in good health. Some clones in this sample may be carry-over from other donors' samples. The rearrangement links TRBV19 to TRBJ2-5; a possible D gene is TRBD2 (6 bases). In DNA, the CDR3 is TGTGCCAGTTTCGGGGGAGAGGCGGGAGAGACCCAGTACTTC. Protein: CASFGGEAGETQYF.